One sample yielded the 23 T cell receptor beta chains listed below, sequenced in a study of blood T cell repertoires in COVID-19. Sequencing used immunoSEQ multiplex PCR; TCRdb keeps in-frame clones, though not all of them. The sample has roughly 200,000 clones, 89% seen once. The source material was PBMCs or T cells enriched from blood (not recorded which). The source is a woman aged 40 to 50 with acute COVID-19.

Written as DNA, the CDR3 is TGTGCCAGCAGAAGGACAGGGTACTCCTACAATGAGCAGTTCTTC. It specifies CASRRTGYSYNEQFF. The chain joins TRBV28 to TRBJ2-1; 8 bases agree with TRBD1. The V gene end was trimmed by 6 bases and the J gene end by 0 bases; junction bases not matched to a gene: 4. The CDR3 runs to 15 residues. CDR1 and CDR2 (germline): MDHEN, SYDVKM.

The V and J genes are TRBV6-5 and TRBJ2-7; no reliable D call. Per germline, CDR1 MNHEY and CDR2 SVGAGI. V was clipped by 4 bases and J by 2 bases, with 12 bases between them. This CDR3 is built from 14 residues. CDR3 loop: CASSSSPPAYEQYF. The DNA for the CDR3 is TGTGCCAGCAGTTCATCCCCCCCGGCCTACGAGCAGTACTTC.

The chain couples TRBV7-9 to TRBJ1-1, with TRBD1 matching 7 bases. Per the germline V gene, CDR1 is SEHNR and CDR2 is FQNEAQ (reference sequence). This CDR3 contains 15 residues. The trim removed 5 bases at V and 1 base at J, leaving 7 bases unmatched. The CDR3 sequence: CASSPRGNSNTEAFF. In DNA form, the CDR3 reads TGTGCCAGCAGCCCCAGGGGGAATTCGAACACTGAAGCTTTCTTT.

This chain joins TRBV7-8 and TRBJ2-3, with D possibly being TRBD1 (6 bases). The CDR3 totals 15 residues. In germline, CDR1 is SGHVS, CDR2 FQNEAQ. Trimming stripped 3 bases from V and 2 bases from J, with 12 bases between. The CDR3 DNA sequence: TGTGCCAGCAGCTTCAGGGGTTGGGCCACAGATACGCAGTATTTT. Its protein is CASSFRGWATDTQYF.

This chain uses TRBV28 with TRBJ1-3; D ambiguous. Germline loops: CDR1 MDHEN, CDR2 SYDVKM. This CDR3 is built from 12 residues. Between the trimmed V and J ends, which lost 10 bases and 0 bases, there was a span of 7 bases. CDR3: CATRVSGNTIYF. The CDR3 DNA reads as TGTGCCACCCGGGTCTCTGGAAACACCATATATTTT.

This chain joins TRBV15 and TRBJ1-5; 8 nucleotides agree with TRBD1. Germline lookup yields CDR1 LNHNV and CDR2 YYDKDF (reference sequence). The CDR3 spans 20 residues. J lost 3 bases, V lost 5 bases, and 21 bases had no gene match. CDR3 DNA sequence: TGTGCCACCAGCGCCATATGGACAGGGTCGTGGGCCAAGGCCAATCAGCCCCAGCATTTT. Translated: CATSAIWTGSWAKANQPQHF.

This chain joins TRBV24-1 and TRBJ2-7, with 11 bases matching TRBD2. This CDR3 region has 15 residues. Germline V gene data show CDR1 as KGHDR and CDR2 as SFDVKD. The V segment lost 4 bases and the J segment 2 bases; nucleotides outside the gene matches: 3. This CDR3 reads CATSDPSGRTYEQYF. The CDR3 nucleotides are TGTGCCACCAGTGACCCTAGCGGGAGGACCTACGAGCAGTACTTC.

This rearrangement joins TRBV3-1 (or the pseudogene TRBV3-2) to TRBJ2-5; 11 nucleotides align to TRBD2. J lost 4 bases, V lost 4 bases, and 2 bases had no gene match. This CDR3 has 14 residues. From germline, CDR1 is LGHDT and CDR2 YNNKEL (reference sequence). The CDR3 nucleotides read TGTGCCAGCAGCCTTAGCGGGAGGGGAGAGACCCAGTACTTC. It is translated as CASSLSGRGETQYF.

The chain couples TRBV5-4 to TRBJ2-7, with D maybe TRBD1 (5 bases). With 3 bases removed from V and 7 bases from J, the gap between germline ends came to 8 bases. This CDR3 has 11 residues. From germline, CDR1 is SGHNT and CDR2 YYREEE (reference sequence). CDR3 sequence (DNA): TGTGCCAGCAGCTCAGGGTGGGAGCAGTACTTC. This codes for CASSSGWEQYF. The entire variable domain, with the rest obtained from reference TRBV5-4 and TRBJ2-7, is as follows: ETGVTQSPTHLIKTRGQQVTLRCSSQSGHNTVSWYQQALGQGPQFIFQYYREEENGRGNFPPRFSGLQFPNYSSELNVNALELDDSALYLCASSSGWEQYFGPGTRLTVT.

The chain couples TRBV7-8 to TRBJ2-5; 13 bases are shared with TRBD2. The CDR3 has 15 residues. CDR1 is SGHVS and CDR2 is FQNEAQ in the germline V gene. After removal of 1 base from V and 5 bases from J, the junction contained 1 base not matched to a gene. CDR3 protein: CASSLVLAGGETQYF. CDR3 bases: TGTGCCAGCAGCTTAGTACTAGCGGGAGGGGAGACCCAGTACTTC.

This rearrangement joins TRBV6-6 to TRBJ1-6; 7 bases agree with TRBD1. CDR1 is MNHNY, CDR2 SVGAGI, per germline (reference sequence). The CDR3 extends over 15 amino acids. Trimming at V came to 6 bases and at J to 5 bases, leaving 7 bases not matched to a gene. CDR3 in amino acids: CASSPPGTDNSPLHF. CDR3 nucleotide sequence: TGTGCCAGCAGCCCACCGGGGACAGATAATTCACCCCTCCACTTT.

The chain has TRBV7-9 and TRBJ1-4; D possibly corresponds to TRBD1 (6 bases). The V end was cut by 4 bases, the J end by 1 base, with 16 bases between. The CDR3 is 17 amino acids. Germline CDR1 is SEHNR and CDR2 is FQNEAQ (reference sequence). The CDR3 region is CASSSRTSGVTNEKLFF. In DNA form, the CDR3 reads TGTGCCAGCAGCTCTAGGACCTCAGGGGTAACTAATGAAAAACTGTTTTTT. Looking up the rest from reference TRBV7-9 and TRBJ1-4 gives the full variable domain: DTGVSQNPRHKITKRGQNVTFRCDPISEHNRLYWYRQTLGQGPEFLTYFQNEAQLEKSRLLSDRFSAERPKGSFSTLEIQRTEQGDSAMYLCASSSRTSGVTNEKLFFGSGTQLSVL.

CDR3 residues: CASPGDATNEKLFF. CDR3 nucleotide sequence: TGTGCCAGCCCGGGAGATGCAACTAATGAAAAACTGTTTTTT. The V call is TRBV21-1, the J call TRBJ1-4. TRBV21-1 is a pseudogene segment. This CDR3 is built from 14 residues.

The chain employs TRBV5-1 and TRBJ1-1; 7 bases are shared with TRBD1. CDR3 length: 13 residues. V was pared by 5 bases and J by 5 bases, with 6 bases of the junction left unmatched. CDR1 and CDR2 (germline): SGHRS, YFSETQ. The CDR3 loop reads CASRPAGGTEAFF. CDR3 DNA: TGCGCCAGCAGACCTGCAGGGGGGACTGAAGCTTTCTTT.

This rearrangement joins TRBV13 to TRBJ2-6, with D perhaps matching TRBD2 (5 bases). The CDR3 sequence is 18 residues long. The germline V gene encodes CDR1 PRHDT and CDR2 FYEKMQ (reference sequence). The ends were cut back, 5 bases at V and 2 bases at J, with 19 bases in the middle. The CDR3 loop reads CASSLSRGINPGANVLTF. The CDR3 DNA sequence: TGTGCCAGCAGCCTAAGTCGGGGAATTAACCCTGGGGCCAACGTCCTGACTTTC.

The chain employs TRBV6-2 or TRBV6-3 and TRBJ1-5, with D perhaps matching TRBD1 (5 bases). Germline-derived CDR1 and CDR2 are MNHEY and SVGEGT. This CDR3 has 15 residues. V lost 5 bases and J lost 11, with 22 bases in between. In nucleotides, the CDR3 is TGTGCCAGCAGTCCCGACAGCCCTATGGGAAGTGCCCAGCATTTT. Translated, it gives CASSPDSPMGSAQHF.

V gene TRBV10-3 combines with J gene TRBJ1-5, with 8 positions matching TRBD1. V was clipped by 6 bases and J by 3 bases; unmatched bases: 7. Germline V gives CDR1 ENHRY, CDR2 SYGVKD. The length of the CDR3 is 15 residues. The chain's CDR3 is CAISPQGGTNQPQHF. The DNA for the CDR3 is TGTGCCATCAGCCCACAGGGGGGTACCAATCAGCCCCAGCATTTT.

The rearrangement joins TRBV7-9 to TRBJ2-7, with TRBD2 as a possible D gene (6 bases). V lost 5 bases and J 0 bases, leaving 14 bases between the germline ends. The germline V gene encodes CDR1 SEHNR and CDR2 FQNEAQ (reference sequence). This CDR3 spans 15 amino acids. CDR3 amino acids: CASSPSRGGSYEQYF. CDR3 nucleotide sequence: TGTGCCAGCAGCCCGTCGCGGGGTGGCTCCTACGAGCAGTACTTC.

This chain uses TRBV5-4 with TRBJ2-1; 7 nucleotides line up with TRBD1. J gave up 3 bases and V 5 bases, and 5 bases lay outside the gene matches. Germline lookup yields CDR1 SGHNT and CDR2 YYREEE (reference sequence). The CDR3 length is 14 residues. CDR3 bases: TGTGCCAGCAGTATCCGGGACAGCTACAATGAGCAGTTCTTC. Amino acids: CASSIRDSYNEQFF.

The rearrangement uses TRBV5-4 and TRBJ2-5; a possible D gene is TRBD1 (6 bases). Deletions cut 2 bases from V and 0 bases from J, with 8 bases between. The CDR3 totals 14 residues. CDR1 and CDR2 from the germline V gene are SGHNT and YYREEE (reference sequence). CDR3 residues: CASSFRTDQETQYF. In DNA form, the CDR3 reads TGTGCCAGCAGCTTCAGGACAGACCAAGAGACCCAGTACTTC.

The genes are TRBV5-6 and TRBJ2-7; 7 nucleotides agree with TRBD2. CDR3 length: 13 amino acids. The V gene's germline CDR1 is SGHDT and CDR2 YYEEEE. V lost 4 bases, J lost 7 bases, and 8 bases stayed unmatched. The CDR3 bases are TGTGCCAGCAGCCGCGGGAGTTGGGAAGAGCAGTACTTC. Protein: CASSRGSWEEQYF.

The chain couples TRBV3-1 (or the pseudogene TRBV3-2) to TRBJ1-4, with D possibly TRBD1 on 5 matching bases. The CDR3 sequence is 15 residues long. In germline, CDR1 is LGHDT, CDR2 YNNKEL (reference sequence). V was cut by 4 bases and J by 8 bases, with 17 bases left in between. The CDR3 DNA reads as TGTGCCAGCAGCCGCCTCCGGGGGGGAGGAGAAAAACTGTTTTTT. Translated: CASSRLRGGGEKLFF.

The gene calls are TRBV7-2 and TRBJ1-5; 9 bases agree with TRBD1. Losses at the gene ends were 5 bases for V and 0 bases for J; bases not matched to a gene: 11. Per the germline V gene, CDR1 is SGHTA and CDR2 is FQGNSA. The CDR3 length is 18 residues. In DNA, the CDR3 is TGTGCCAGCAGCCACCGGACAGGGGTCGACCCTAGCAATCAGCCCCAGCATTTT. Its protein product is CASSHRTGVDPSNQPQHF. Supplemented by reference TRBV7-2 and TRBJ1-5, the full variable domain reads GAGVSQSPSNKVTEKGKDVELRCDPISGHTALYWYRQSLGQGLEFLIYFQGNSAPDKSGLPSDRFSAERTGGSVSTLTIQRTQQEDSAVYLCASSHRTGVDPSNQPQHFGDGTRLSIL.